The entry below gives a single T cell receptor beta chain sequence along with its context. The V and J ends lost 0 bases and 0 bases respectively, with 5 bases between them. Looked up from germline, CDR1 is SGHTA and CDR2 is FQGNSA. The CDR3 spans 15 residues. This sample was taken from a study of blood T cell repertoires in COVID-19. Authors' data handling: Amplification with reference gene primers provided the estimates of nucleated cell counts. Here immunoSEQ multiplex PCR was the method, and the copy in TCRdb shows in-frame clones only, minus some. The V and J calls and clone size come from that table; D and trimming were worked out from the DNA. The sample contains about 200,000 clones, around 89% of which appear only once.

The source material was peripheral blood. The chain is built from TRBV7-2 and TRBJ1-4; no definite D call. The sequence came from a human donor in a cohort sampled during active COVID-19. The CDR3 sequence: CASSLARATNEKLFF. The CDR3 bases are TGTGCCAGCAGCTTAGCAAGAGCAACTAATGAAAAACTGTTTTTT.